A single TCR beta chain is shown here with its context. Sequenced by immunoSEQ multiplex PCR; TCRdb stores in-frame clones only, minus some. Counted here are about 330,000 clones, less than 90% occurring once; the ten biggest clones make up about 0.93%. The entry originates in a study of blood T cell repertoires in COVID-19. The V gene lost 3 bases and the J gene lost 5 bases, with 12 bases spanning the gap. This CDR3 spans 14 amino acids. Germline V gene data show CDR1 as SGDLS and CDR2 as YYNGEE. Enrolled through a virtual design, the participants were between roughly 18 and 90 years of age and came from around 25 US areas. Participants reported their clinical history, and cohort assignment relied on those reports.

The sequencing input was PBMCs or T cells enriched from blood (not recorded which). The J gene is TRBJ1-5, the V gene TRBV9; TRBD1 might be the D (6 bases). The TCR was taken from a woman aged 30 to 39 who had recovered from COVID-19. The CDR3 reads CASSASGEYQPQHF. CDR3 in DNA: TGTGCCAGCAGCGCCTCAGGGGAGTATCAGCCCCAGCATTTT.